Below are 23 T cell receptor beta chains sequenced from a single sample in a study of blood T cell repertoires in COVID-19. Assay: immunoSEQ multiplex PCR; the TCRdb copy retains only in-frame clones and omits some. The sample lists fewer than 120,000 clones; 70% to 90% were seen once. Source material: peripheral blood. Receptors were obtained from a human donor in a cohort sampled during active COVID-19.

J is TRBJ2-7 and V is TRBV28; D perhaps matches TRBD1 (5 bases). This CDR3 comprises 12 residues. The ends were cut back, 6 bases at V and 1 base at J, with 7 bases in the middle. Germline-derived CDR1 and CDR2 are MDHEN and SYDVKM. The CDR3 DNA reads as TGTGCCAGCAGAGGGGTGTCCTACGAGCAGTACTTC. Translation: CASRGVSYEQYF.

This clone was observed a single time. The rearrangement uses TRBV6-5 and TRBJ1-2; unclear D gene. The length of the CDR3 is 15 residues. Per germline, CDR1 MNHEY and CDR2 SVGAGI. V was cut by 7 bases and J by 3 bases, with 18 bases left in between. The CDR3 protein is CASTDGYYYDYGYTF. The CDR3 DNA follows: TGTGCCAGCACCGACGGGTACTACTACGACTATGGCTACACCTTC.

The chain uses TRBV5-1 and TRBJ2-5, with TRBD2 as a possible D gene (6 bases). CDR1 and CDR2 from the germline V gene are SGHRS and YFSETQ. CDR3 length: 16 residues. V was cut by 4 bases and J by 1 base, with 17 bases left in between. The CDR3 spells CASSLPGRGSQETQYF. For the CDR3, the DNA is TGCGCCAGCAGCCTCCCCGGGAGAGGAAGCCAAGAGACCCAGTACTTC.

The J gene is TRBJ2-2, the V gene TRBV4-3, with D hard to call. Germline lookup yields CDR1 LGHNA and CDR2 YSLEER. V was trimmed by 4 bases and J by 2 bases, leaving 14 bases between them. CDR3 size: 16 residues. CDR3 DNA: TGCGCCAGCAGCCCCAACACCGGGTCCAACACCGGGGAGCTGTTTTTT. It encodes CASSPNTGSNTGELFF.

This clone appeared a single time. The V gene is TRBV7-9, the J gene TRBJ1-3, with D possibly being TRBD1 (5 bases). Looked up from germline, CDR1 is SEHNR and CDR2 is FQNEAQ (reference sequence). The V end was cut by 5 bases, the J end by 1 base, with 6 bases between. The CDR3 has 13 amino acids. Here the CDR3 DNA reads TGTGCCAGCAGCCCAGGGTCTGGAAACACCATATATTTT. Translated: CASSPGSGNTIYF. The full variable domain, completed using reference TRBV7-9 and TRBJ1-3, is DTGVSQNPRHKITKRGQNVTFRCDPISEHNRLYWYRQTLGQGPEFLTYFQNEAQLEKSRLLSDRFSAERPKGSFSTLEIQRTEQGDSAMYLCASSPGSGNTIYFGEGSWLTVV.

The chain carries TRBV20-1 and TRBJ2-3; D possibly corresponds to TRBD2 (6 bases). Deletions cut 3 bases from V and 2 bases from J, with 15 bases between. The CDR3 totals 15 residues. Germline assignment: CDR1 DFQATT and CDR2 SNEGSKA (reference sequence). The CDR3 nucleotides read TGCAGTGCTAGTGGGGCCGGGACTGCCACAGATACGCAGTATTTT. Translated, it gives CSASGAGTATDTQYF.

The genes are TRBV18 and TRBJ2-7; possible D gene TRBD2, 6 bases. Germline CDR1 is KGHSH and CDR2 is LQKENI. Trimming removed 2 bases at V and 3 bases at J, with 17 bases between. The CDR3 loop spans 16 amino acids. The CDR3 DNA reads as TGTGCCAGCTCACCAACCATTAGTCCGGAGGGCTACGAGCAGTACTTC. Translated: CASSPTISPEGYEQYF.

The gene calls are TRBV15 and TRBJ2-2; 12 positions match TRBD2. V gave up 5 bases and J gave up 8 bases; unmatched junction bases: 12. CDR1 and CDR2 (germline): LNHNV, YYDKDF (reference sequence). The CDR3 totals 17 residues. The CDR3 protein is CATSGGLAGSALGELFF. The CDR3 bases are TGTGCCACCAGCGGCGGACTAGCGGGGAGTGCCTTGGGGGAGCTGTTTTTT.

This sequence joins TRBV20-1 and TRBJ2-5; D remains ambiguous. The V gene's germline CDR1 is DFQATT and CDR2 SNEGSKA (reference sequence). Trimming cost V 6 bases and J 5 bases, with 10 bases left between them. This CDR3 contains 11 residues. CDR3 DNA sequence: TGCAGTGCCTGGCATAAGGAGACCCAGTACTTC. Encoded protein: CSAWHKETQYF.

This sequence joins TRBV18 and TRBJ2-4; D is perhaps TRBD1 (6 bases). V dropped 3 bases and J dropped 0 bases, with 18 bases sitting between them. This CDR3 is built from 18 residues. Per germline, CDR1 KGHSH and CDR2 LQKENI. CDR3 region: CASSPPFGQNIAKNIQYF. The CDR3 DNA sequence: TGTGCCAGCTCACCCCCCTTTGGACAGAACATAGCCAAAAACATTCAGTACTTC.

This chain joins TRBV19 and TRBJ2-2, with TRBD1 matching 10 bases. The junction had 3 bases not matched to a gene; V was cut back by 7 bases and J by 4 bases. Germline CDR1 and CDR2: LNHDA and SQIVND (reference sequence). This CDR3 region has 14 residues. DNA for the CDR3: TGTGCCAGTACCGGGACAGGGGTCACCGGGGAGCTGTTTTTT. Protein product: CASTGTGVTGELFF.

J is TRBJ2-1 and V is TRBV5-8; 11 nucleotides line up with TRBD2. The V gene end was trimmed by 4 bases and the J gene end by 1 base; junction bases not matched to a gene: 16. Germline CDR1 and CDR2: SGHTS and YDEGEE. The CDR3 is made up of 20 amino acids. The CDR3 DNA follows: TGTGCCAGCAGCCACGATACAGGAGGCTGGACTAGCGGGTCCTACAATGAGCAGTTCTTC. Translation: CASSHDTGGWTSGSYNEQFF. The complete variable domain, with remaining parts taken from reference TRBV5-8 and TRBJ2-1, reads EAGVTQSPTHLIKTRGQQATLRCSPISGHTSVYWYQQALGLGLQFLLWYDEGEERNRGNFPPRFSGRQFPNYSSELNVNALELEDSALYLCASSHDTGGWTSGSYNEQFFGPGTRLTVL.

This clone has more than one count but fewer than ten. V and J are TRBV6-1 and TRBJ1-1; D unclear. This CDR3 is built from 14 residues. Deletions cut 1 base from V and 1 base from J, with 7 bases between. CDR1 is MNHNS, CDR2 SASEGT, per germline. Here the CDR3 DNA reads TGTGCCAGCAGTGAAGTGACGGGGAACACTGAAGCTTTCTTT. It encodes CASSEVTGNTEAFF.

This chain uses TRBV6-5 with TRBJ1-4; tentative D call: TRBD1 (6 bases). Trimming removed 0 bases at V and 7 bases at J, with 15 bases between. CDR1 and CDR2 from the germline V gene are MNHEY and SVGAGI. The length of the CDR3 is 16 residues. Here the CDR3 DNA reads TGTGCCAGCAGTTACTCGAGGGGGGGCGGTCGTGAAAAACTGTTTTTT. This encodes CASSYSRGGGREKLFF.

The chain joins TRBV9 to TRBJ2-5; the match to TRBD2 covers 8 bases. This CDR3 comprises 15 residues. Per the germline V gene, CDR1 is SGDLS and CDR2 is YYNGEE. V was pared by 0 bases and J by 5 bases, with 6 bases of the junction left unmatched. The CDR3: CASSVAGGRAETQYF. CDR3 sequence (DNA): TGTGCCAGCAGCGTAGCGGGGGGGCGGGCGGAGACCCAGTACTTC.

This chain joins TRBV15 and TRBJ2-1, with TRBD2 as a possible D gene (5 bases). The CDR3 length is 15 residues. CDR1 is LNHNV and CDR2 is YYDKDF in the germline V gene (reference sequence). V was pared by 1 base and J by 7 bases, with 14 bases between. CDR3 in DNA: TGTGCCACCAGCAGAGGGAAGGGCCTAGCTAATGAGCAGTTCTTC. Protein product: CATSRGKGLANEQFF. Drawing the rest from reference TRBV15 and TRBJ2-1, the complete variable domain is DAMVIQNPRYQVTQFGKPVTLSCSQTLNHNVMYWYQQKSSQAPKLLFHYYDKDFNNEADTPDNFQSRRPNTSFCFLDIRSPGLGDTAMYLCATSRGKGLANEQFFGPGTRLTVL.

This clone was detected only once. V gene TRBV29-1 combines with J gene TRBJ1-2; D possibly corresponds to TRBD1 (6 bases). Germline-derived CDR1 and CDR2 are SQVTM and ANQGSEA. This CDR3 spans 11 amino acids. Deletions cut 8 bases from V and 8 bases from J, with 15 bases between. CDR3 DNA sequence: TGCAGCACCTACAGGGATGGCGGCTACACCTTC. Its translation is CSTYRDGGYTF.

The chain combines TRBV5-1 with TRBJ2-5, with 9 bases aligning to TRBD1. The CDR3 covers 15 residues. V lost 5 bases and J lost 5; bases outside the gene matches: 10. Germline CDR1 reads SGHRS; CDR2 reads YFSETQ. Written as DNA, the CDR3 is TGCGCCAGCAGTACCGGGACAGGGCGTGGGGAGACCCAGTACTTC. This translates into CASSTGTGRGETQYF.

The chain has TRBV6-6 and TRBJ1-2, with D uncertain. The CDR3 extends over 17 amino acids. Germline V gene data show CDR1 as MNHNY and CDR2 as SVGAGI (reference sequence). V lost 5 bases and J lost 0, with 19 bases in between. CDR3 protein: CASSPLSSPAANYGYTF. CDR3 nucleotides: TGTGCCAGCAGTCCCCTCTCGTCCCCGGCGGCTAACTATGGCTACACCTTC.

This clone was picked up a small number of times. The CDR3 loop is CASGLVSGGPTEAFF. DNA for the CDR3: TGTGCTAGTGGTTTGGTATCCGGGGGGCCGACTGAAGCTTTCTTT. The V call is TRBV12-5, the J call TRBJ1-1, with D tentatively TRBD1 (6 bases). V gave up 0 bases and J gave up 5 bases, with 13 bases separating them. Germline V gives CDR1 LGHNT, CDR2 FRNRAP. CDR3 length: 15 residues.

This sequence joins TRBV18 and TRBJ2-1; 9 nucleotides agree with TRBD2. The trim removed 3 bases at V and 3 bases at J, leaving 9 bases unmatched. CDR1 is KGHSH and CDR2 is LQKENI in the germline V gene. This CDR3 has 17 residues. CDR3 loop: CASSPSIAGDRYNEQFF. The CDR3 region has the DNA TGTGCCAGCTCACCCTCCATAGCGGGAGACCGCTACAATGAGCAGTTCTTC.

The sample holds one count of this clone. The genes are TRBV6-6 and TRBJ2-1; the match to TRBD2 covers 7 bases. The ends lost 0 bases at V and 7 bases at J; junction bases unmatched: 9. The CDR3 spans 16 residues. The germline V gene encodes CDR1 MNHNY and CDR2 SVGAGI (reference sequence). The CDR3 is CASSYSGGGFGNEQFF. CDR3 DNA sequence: TGTGCCAGCAGTTACTCGGGCGGGGGTTTTGGTAATGAGCAGTTCTTC.

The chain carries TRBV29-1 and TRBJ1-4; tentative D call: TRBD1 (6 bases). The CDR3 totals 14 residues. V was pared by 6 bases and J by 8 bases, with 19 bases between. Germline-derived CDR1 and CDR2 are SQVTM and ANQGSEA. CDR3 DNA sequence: TGCAGCGTGTCCATAGGACAGCGTAAGGAAAAACTGTTTTTT. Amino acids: CSVSIGQRKEKLFF.